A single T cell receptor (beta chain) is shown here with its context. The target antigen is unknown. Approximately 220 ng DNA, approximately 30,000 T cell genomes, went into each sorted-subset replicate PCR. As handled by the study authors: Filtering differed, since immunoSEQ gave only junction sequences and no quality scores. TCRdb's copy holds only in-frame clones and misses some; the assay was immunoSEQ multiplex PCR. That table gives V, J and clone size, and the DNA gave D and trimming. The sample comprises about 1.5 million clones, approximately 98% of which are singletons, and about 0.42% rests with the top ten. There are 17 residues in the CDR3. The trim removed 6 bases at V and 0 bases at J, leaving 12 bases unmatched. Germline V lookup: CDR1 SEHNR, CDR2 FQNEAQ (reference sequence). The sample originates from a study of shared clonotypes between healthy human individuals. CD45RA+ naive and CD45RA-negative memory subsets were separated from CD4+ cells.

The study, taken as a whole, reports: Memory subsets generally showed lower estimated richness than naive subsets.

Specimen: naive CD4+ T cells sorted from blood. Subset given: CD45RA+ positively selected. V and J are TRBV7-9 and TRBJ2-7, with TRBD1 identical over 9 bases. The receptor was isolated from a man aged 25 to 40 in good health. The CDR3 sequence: CASRAMGQGPSSYEQYF. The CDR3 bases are TGTGCCAGCAGAGCGATGGGACAGGGACCGAGCTCCTACGAGCAGTACTTC. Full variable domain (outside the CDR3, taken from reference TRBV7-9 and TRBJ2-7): DTGVSQNPRHKITKRGQNVTFRCDPISEHNRLYWYRQTLGQGPEFLTYFQNEAQLEKSRLLSDRFSAERPKGSFSTLEIQRTEQGDSAMYLCASRAMGQGPSSYEQYFGPGTRLTVT.